This is a list of T cell receptor beta chains from one sample in a study of T cell repertoires in cytomegalovirus infection. Their antigen targets remain unknown. MiXCR, run by TCRdb on the reads, gives a single entry per CDR3 protein. The sample consists of around 200,000 distinct CDR3 sequences, 38% of them appearing once. Sequencing was performed on CD8+ T cells from cultured PBMCs, taken from culture after CMV antigen stimulation. These receptors were taken from a human donor in good health (CMV status not recorded). Some clones in this sample may be carry-over from other donors' samples. Both conserved end residues are part of each CDR3. A D gene is named only where the DNA matches it firmly. Rows may omit the clone size; those that give it use once, few, many or a size class.

clone_size j_call d_call v_call cdr3_nt cdr3_aa
- TRBJ2-4 - TRBV20-1 TGCAGTGCCCTCCGGGACACAATAGCCAAAAACATTCAGTACTTC CSALRDTIAKNIQYF
- TRBJ2-7 - TRBV20-1 TGCAGTGCTAGAGATGCTGACTACGAGCAGTACTTC CSARDADYEQYF
- TRBJ2-7 TRBD1 TRBV15 TGTGCCACCAACCCGGGACAGGGATCAGTCGAGCAGTACTTC CATNPGQGSVEQYF
once TRBJ2-1 TRBD1 TRBV12-3/TRBV12-4 TGTGCCAGCAGTTTAGGGACAGGGGAGGGTGATGAGCAGTTCTTC CASSLGTGEGDEQFF
- TRBJ2-1 - TRBV27 TGTGCCAGCAGGCCCCCCGGGAATGAGCAGTTCTTC CASRPPGNEQFF
- TRBJ2-7 TRBD2 TRBV4-1 TGCGCCAGCAGCCAAGCAGCGGGAGTCTACGAGCAGTACTTC CASSQAAGVYEQYF
- TRBJ2-1 - TRBV4-1 TGCGCCAGCAGCCAAGACCCGCCGGAGCAGTTCTTC CASSQDPPEQFF
- TRBJ2-7 - TRBV12-5 TGTGCTAGTGGTTCTGGGGGGGAGCAGTACTTC CASGSGGEQYF
- TRBJ2-7 - TRBV27 TGTGCCAGCAGTTTGACCGCGGGGTACGAGCAGTACTTC CASSLTAGYEQYF
many TRBJ2-2 - TRBV7-8 TGTGCCAGCAGCTCCTCCACCGGGGAGCTGTTTTTT CASSSSTGELFF
few TRBJ2-7 - TRBV14 TGTGCCAGCAGCCAGGGGGCAGTTTCCTACGAGCAGTACTTC CASSQGAVSYEQYF
few TRBJ2-2 - TRBV28 TGTGCCAGCAGTTTATACGGGGGGGACAGCATCTACACCGGGGAGCTGTTTTTT CASSLYGGDSIYTGELFF
- TRBJ2-3 - TRBV28 TGTGCCAGCAGTTTATCCCCACCTGGTCTAGGGGGCACAGATACGCAGTATTTT CASSLSPPGLGGTDTQYF
few TRBJ2-7 - TRBV10-3 TGTGCCATCAGCGACAGTTCCTACGAGCAGTACTTC CAISDSSYEQYF
few TRBJ2-1 - TRBV7-9 TGTGCCAGCAGCGCTGACTGGGGACCATACTACAATGAGCAGTTCTTC CASSADWGPYYNEQFF
- TRBJ2-1 TRBD2 TRBV28 TGTGCCAGCACTTTAAAAACTAGCGGGTCCTACAATGAGCAGTTCTTC CASTLKTSGSYNEQFF